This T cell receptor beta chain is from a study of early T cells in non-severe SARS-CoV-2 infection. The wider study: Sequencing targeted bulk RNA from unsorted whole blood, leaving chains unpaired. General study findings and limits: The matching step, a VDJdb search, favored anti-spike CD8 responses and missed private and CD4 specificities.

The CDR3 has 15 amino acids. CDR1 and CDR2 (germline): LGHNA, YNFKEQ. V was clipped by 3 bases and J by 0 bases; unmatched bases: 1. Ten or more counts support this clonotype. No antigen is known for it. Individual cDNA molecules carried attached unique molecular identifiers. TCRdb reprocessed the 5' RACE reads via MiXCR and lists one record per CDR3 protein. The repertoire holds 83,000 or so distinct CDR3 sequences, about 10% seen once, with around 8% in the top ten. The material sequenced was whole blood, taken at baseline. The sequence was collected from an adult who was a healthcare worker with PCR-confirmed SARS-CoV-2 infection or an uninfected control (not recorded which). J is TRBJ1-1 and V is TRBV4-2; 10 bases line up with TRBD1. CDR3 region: CASSQTGGLNTEAFF. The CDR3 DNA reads TGTGCCAGCAGCCAGACAGGGGGCCTGAACACTGAAGCTTTCTTT.